This TCR beta chain came from a study of tumor and adjacent non-tumor tissue in lung cancer. Three rounds of nested PCR, following a modified ARM-PCR protocol, produced the TCRbeta library. TCRdb fed the multiplex PCR reads into MiXCR, producing one record per CDR3 protein. Among about 140,000 distinct CDR3 sequences listed, roughly 70% were seen once. The template was RNA from unsorted bulk tissue. Between August and November 2014, newly diagnosed, chemotherapy-naive lung cancer patients underwent thoracic surgery in China. About this clonotype itself: One end of the junction does not line up with germline, which may come from a read error.

CDR3 length: 15 amino acids. CDR1 and CDR2 from the germline V gene are MNHNS and SASEGT. The source material was lung tumor tissue. The chain carries TRBV6-1 and TRBJ2-5, with a possible D match to TRBD1 (5 bases). This TCR came from a man between 60 and 70 years old with small cell lung cancer. CDR3 sequence (DNA): TGTGCCAACAGTGAAGTCGCGACAGACCAGGAGACCCAGTACTTC. Translating gives CANSEVATDQETQYF.